What follows are 25 T cell receptor beta chains derived from one specimen sequenced in a study of blood T cells in healthy people across ages. The authors ran a second PCR of about 6 to 12 cycles using a sample-barcoded 5' primer and a J-beta primer mix. TCRdb re-analysed the 5' RACE reads in MiXCR, keeping a single row per CDR3 protein. This table holds some 880,000 distinct CDR3 sequences, roughly 40% found once. Material for sequencing was blood. The receptors derive from a man aged 18-30 years in good health.

This clonotype occurred once. V usage is TRBV29-1 and J usage is TRBJ1-5, with TRBD1 as a possible D gene (6 bases). The CDR3 spans 14 residues. In germline, CDR1 is SQVTM, CDR2 ANQGSEA. Trimming took 7 bases from V and 8 from J, leaving 21 bases between them. The CDR3 DNA is TGCAGCGCCTCAGTACGGCAGGGGAAAGAGCCCCAGCATTTT. Its protein product is CSASVRQGKEPQHF.

The rearrangement uses TRBV6-5 and TRBJ1-2; tentative D call: TRBD1 (5 bases). The CDR3 is 14 residues long. Germline V gives CDR1 MNHEY, CDR2 SVGAGI. Deletions cut 7 bases from V and 3 bases from J, with 15 bases between. In DNA, the CDR3 is TGTGCCAGCACCGGACGGGGGAGAGACTATGGCTACACCTTC. Translating it yields CASTGRGRDYGYTF.

This clonotype was counted many times. V gene TRBV20-1 combines with J gene TRBJ1-4; D unresolved. The CDR3 consists of 13 residues. The germline CDR1 and CDR2 sequences are DFQATT and SNEGSKA (reference sequence). Trimming pared 1 base from V and 5 bases from J, leaving 8 bases between. CDR3 region: CSARGPPNEKLFF. As DNA, the CDR3 is TGCAGTGCTAGAGGACCCCCCAATGAAAAACTGTTTTTT.

In regard to this clonotype: Since a much larger clone is just one base distant, this may be a read error. The chain recombines TRBV12-3 or TRBV12-4 with TRBJ1-2; no definite D call. The CDR3 contains 13 residues. The CDR3 sequence: CACSLNGFYGYTF. The CDR3 DNA reads TGTGCCTGCAGTTTAAATGGGTTTTATGGCTACACCTTC.

The J gene is TRBJ2-1, the V gene TRBV19, with D unclear. The length of the CDR3 is 11 residues. Trimming shortened V by 7 bases and J by 6 bases, and 7 bases separated the two germline ends. Germline V gene lookup returns CDR1 LNHDA and CDR2 SQIVND (reference sequence). The CDR3 is CASKMANEQFF. In DNA, the CDR3 is TGTGCCAGTAAGATGGCCAATGAGCAGTTCTTC.

The rearrangement uses TRBV6-6 and TRBJ1-2; D is ambiguous. The CDR3 spans 13 residues. The V end was cut by 6 bases, the J end by 4 bases, with 12 bases between. Germline CDR1 and CDR2: MNHNY and SVGAGI (reference sequence). CDR3 bases: TGTGCCAGCAGGTCCCCGAGGATCTATGGCTACACCTTC. Residues: CASRSPRIYGYTF.

This clonotype was seen only a few times. The V and J genes are TRBV9 and TRBJ2-5; the match to TRBD2 covers 9 bases. Germline loops: CDR1 SGDLS, CDR2 YYNGEE. Trimming cost V 4 bases and J 2 bases; bases outside gene matches: 6. The CDR3 contains 15 residues. The CDR3 region has the DNA TGTGCCAGCAGCACCCGAGCGGGGGGACAAGAGACCCAGTACTTC. The encoded protein is CASSTRAGGQETQYF.

V usage is TRBV9 and J usage is TRBJ2-1; D is unclear. CDR1 and CDR2 from the germline V gene are SGDLS and YYNGEE. The length of the CDR3 is 16 residues. Trimming removed 6 bases from V and 0 bases from J, with 16 bases in between. This CDR3 reads CASTVGSPSSYNEQFF. CDR3 nucleotides: TGTGCCAGCACCGTGGGGTCTCCGAGCTCCTACAATGAGCAGTTCTTC.

The gene calls are TRBV7-2 and TRBJ2-2; 7 bases are a match to TRBD2. Germline V gene sequence: CDR1 SGHTA, CDR2 FQGNSA. The CDR3 extends over 16 amino acids. Trimming removed 5 bases from V and 5 bases from J; junction bases left unmatched: 11. Here the CDR3 DNA reads TGTGCCAGCAGCCGTGGGAGGGCCCGGGGAACCGGGGAGCTGTTTTTT. This translates into CASSRGRARGTGELFF.

This chain links TRBV20-1 with TRBJ1-3; possible D gene TRBD1, 5 bases. The length of the CDR3 is 13 residues. V lost 7 bases, J lost 1 base, and 11 bases lay in between. The germline CDR1 and CDR2 sequences are DFQATT and SNEGSKA (reference sequence). CDR3 sequence: CSVNPGSGNTIYF. The CDR3 DNA is TGCAGTGTAAATCCAGGGTCTGGAAACACCATATATTTT.

CDR3 loop: CASSVLPSNGYTF. CDR3 sequence (DNA): TGTGCCAGCAGTGTATTACCCAGTAATGGCTACACCTTC. The V call is TRBV27, the J call TRBJ1-2; D unclear. Trimming removed 5 bases at V and 6 bases at J, with 13 bases between. This CDR3 region has 13 residues. Germline V lookup: CDR1 MNHEY, CDR2 SMNVEV (reference sequence).

In this sample, this clonotype turned up a few times. CDR3 nucleotides: TGTGCCAGCAGTCGCCGGGACCCAGTATTGGGTTACGAGCAGTACTTC. This sequence encodes CASSRRDPVLGYEQYF. The chain employs TRBV6-2 or TRBV6-3 and TRBJ2-7; D is possibly TRBD1 or TRBD2 (5 bases each). Germline assignment: CDR1 MNHEY and CDR2 SVGEGT. The CDR3 runs to 16 residues. Trimming removed 5 bases at V and 4 bases at J, with 21 bases between.

This clonotype is a singleton in its sample. V is TRBV28 and J is TRBJ2-2, with TRBD2 matching 9 bases. The CDR3 has 17 amino acids. Germline CDR1 and CDR2: MDHEN and SYDVKM. The V and J ends lost 5 bases and 3 bases, in that order; junction bases with no gene match: 10. The CDR3 region is CASSQNPSGDYTGELFF. In DNA form, the CDR3 reads TGTGCCAGCAGTCAAAACCCTAGCGGGGACTACACCGGGGAGCTGTTTTTT.

The chain links TRBV4-2 to TRBJ1-1; D ambiguous. V was trimmed by 1 base and J by 1 base, leaving 7 bases between them. The length of the CDR3 is 14 residues. The germline CDR1 and CDR2 sequences are LGHNA and YNFKEQ. The CDR3 nucleotides read TGTGCCAGCAGCCAAGTAAGCAGGAACACTGAAGCTTTCTTT. Amino acids: CASSQVSRNTEAFF.

This clonotype was detected a few times. The rearrangement joins TRBV5-1 to TRBJ2-7, with 9 bases that match TRBD1. CDR1 SGHRS and CDR2 YFSETQ come from the germline V gene. The CDR3 is 16 amino acids. V was pared by 4 bases and J by 7 bases, with 15 bases of the junction left unmatched. The CDR3 coding sequence is TGCGCCAGCAGCAAAGTCTCGGGACAGGGCCCTCTGGAGCAGTACTTC. This encodes CASSKVSGQGPLEQYF.

The chain carries TRBV27 and TRBJ1-1; D ambiguous. The V end lost 0 bases, the J end lost 5 bases, and 13 bases lay between the germline ends. In germline, CDR1 is MNHEY, CDR2 SMNVEV (reference sequence). The CDR3 runs to 15 residues. CDR3 sequence (DNA): TGTGCCAGCAGTTTATCCAAACAGAGTGGGACTGAAGCTTTCTTT. It is translated as CASSLSKQSGTEAFF.

In this sample, this clonotype turned up many times. The rearrangement joins TRBV12-3 or TRBV12-4 to TRBJ1-5; D may be TRBD1 (6 bases). This CDR3 spans 17 amino acids. V lost 2 bases and J lost 1, with 15 bases in between. CDR3 region: CASSLRRPQGSNQPQHF. Written as DNA, the CDR3 is TGTGCCAGCAGTTTAAGGAGGCCTCAGGGGAGCAATCAGCCCCAGCATTTT.

To note about this clonotype: Given a much more abundant clone one base away, this may be a read error. The rearrangement uses TRBV6-6 and TRBJ2-1, with TRBD1 identical over 8 bases. The CDR3 runs to 16 residues. Per the germline V gene, CDR1 is MNHNY and CDR2 is SVGAGI (reference sequence). Trimming cost V 0 bases and J 12 bases; bases outside gene matches: 13. This CDR3 is CASSYSDRVIGDGQFF. The CDR3 coding sequence is TGTGCCAGCAGTTACTCGGACAGGGTCATTGGGGATGGGCAGTTCTTC.

The V call is TRBV12-3 or TRBV12-4, the J call TRBJ2-7, with a tentative D call TRBD1 (6 bases). The J call may be wrong; the DNA end is better matched by TRBJ2-5. The CDR3 loop spans 15 amino acids. The CDR3 sequence: CASRSRDTLAETQYF. DNA for the CDR3: TGTGCCAGCAGATCCCGGGACACCCTCGCAGAGACCCAGTACTTC.

Details on this clonotype: Relative to the germline gene, one junction end is altered; a read error may explain this. The chain links TRBV10-3 to TRBJ2-1; 7 bases are shared with TRBD1. The germline CDR1 and CDR2 sequences are ENHRY and SYGVKD. There are 14 residues in the CDR3. CDR3 region: CVISESAGGHEQFF. DNA for the CDR3: TGTGTCATCAGTGAGTCGGCAGGGGGACATGAGCAGTTCTTC.

This chain uses TRBV20-1 with TRBJ1-2; weak D call: TRBD1 (5 bases). Looked up from germline, CDR1 is DFQATT and CDR2 is SNEGSKA (reference sequence). V was clipped by 3 bases and J by 8 bases, with 16 bases between them. The CDR3 runs to 13 residues. The CDR3 reads CSARTAKRSGYTF. The CDR3 DNA sequence: TGCAGTGCTAGGACAGCCAAACGGAGCGGCTACACCTTC.

Remarks on this clonotype: A much larger clone lies a single base off, so this may be a read error. The chain employs TRBV12-3 or TRBV12-4 and TRBJ1-2; D remains unclear. The CDR3 contains 12 residues. V was shortened by 5 bases and J by 4 bases, with 8 bases between the two germline ends. This CDR3 reads CASSPNLYGYTF. CDR3 nucleotide sequence: TGTGCCAGCAGTCCTAACCTCTATGGCTACACCTTC.

This chain connects TRBV4-1 to TRBJ2-7; 9 bases fit TRBD2. The end of the DNA aligns better with TRBJ2-5, so the J call may be wrong. Looked up from germline, CDR1 is MGHRA and CDR2 is YSYEKL. The CDR3 contains 16 residues. In DNA form, the CDR3 reads TGCGCCAGCAGCCAAGAGGGCGCGGGGGGGAAAGAGACCCAGTACTTC. Translation gives CASSQEGAGGKETQYF.

On this clonotype itself: Its ends do not fully match the called genes, so a read error is possible. In DNA, the CDR3 is TGTGCCAGTAGTGAATTCGGGGGGAACACTGAAGCTTTCTTT. Encoded protein: CASSEFGGNTEAFF. The chain recombines TRBV25-1 with TRBJ1-1, with D possibly TRBD1 on 5 matching bases. This CDR3 contains 14 residues. Germline V CDR1 and CDR2: MGHDK, SYGVNS.

This clonotype has more than one count but fewer than ten. The rearrangement links TRBV4-3 to TRBJ2-3, with a tentative D call TRBD2 (6 bases). Germline V gene data show CDR1 as LGHNA and CDR2 as YSLEER. This CDR3 has 15 amino acids. V lost 0 bases and J lost 6, with 13 bases in between. CDR3 in DNA: TGCGCCAGCAGCCAAGATCGGAGGGTGCTGGATACGCAGTATTTT. Protein: CASSQDRRVLDTQYF.